A selection of T cell receptor beta chains follows, all from one sample in a study of PD-L1 blockade in urothelial cancer. This table comes from immunoSEQ multiplex PCR, and its TCRdb copy is limited to in-frame clones, with some not included. The repertoire holds approximately 71,000 clones, with about 83% as singletons. The sequencing here drew on PBMCs, taken around atezolizumab (anti-PD-L1) treatment. These receptors were taken from a woman between 65 and 79 years old with urothelial cancer. Both conserved end residues are part of each CDR3. Size tells how often a clone was seen (once, few, many) or the class of an expanded clone, and some rows leave it out.

. TRBJ2-2 TRBV5-4 CASSLYSSSGELFF
few TRBJ1-1 TRBV11-3 CASSLGRGTEAFF
. TRBJ1-5 TRBV27 CASTSRWGHQPQHF
once TRBJ1-1 TRBV5-1 CASRYTRDSFTEAFF
. TRBJ2-3 TRBV4-3 CASSPRRGTDTQYF
. TRBJ1-5 TRBV4-1 CASTNDRLTQPQHF
. TRBJ2-5 TRBV6-1 CASSEGFHPDTKGRGGRETQYF
. TRBJ1-2 TRBV19 CASNRTYYGYTF
. TRBJ1-1 TRBV13 CASSTRKGGAFMNTEAFF
. TRBJ1-2 TRBV5-4 CASRKTGGGYGYTF
. TRBJ2-3 TRBV19 CASKGWTSGGTDTQYF
. TRBJ2-5 TRBV10-1 CGPTTPLSETQYF
. TRBJ1-5 TRBV6-6 CASSYSRQSNQPQHF
. TRBJ1-1 TRBV6-1 CASRWVGGLNTEAFF
. TRBJ2-3 TRBV7-9 CASSLGVGQAVGDTQYF
. TRBJ2-1 TRBV27 CASSLSGLLHEQFF
. TRBJ1-2 TRBV5-5 CASSLPGVYGYTF
. TRBJ1-1 TRBV10-2 CASRKSMANTEAFF
. TRBJ2-3 TRBV5-1 CASSSTYRFLELYF
. TRBJ2-7 TRBV5-1 CASSRGQGYEQYF
. TRBJ2-7 TRBV5-5 CASFGRPGQSTSEQYF
. TRBJ1-2 TRBV7-2 CASSLDSGRSGYTF
. TRBJ2-7 TRBV4-1 CASSQVQGAYEQYF
. TRBJ2-7 TRBV6-1 CASRAGQGYEQYF
. TRBJ1-1 TRBV5-4 CASKADMNTEAFF
. TRBJ1-5 TRBV30 CAWSTGTVRHF
few TRBJ2-5 TRBV7-6 CASSGGRGEPQETQYF
. TRBJ2-7 TRBV7-8 CASSVRLAGSYEQYF
. TRBJ1-1 TRBV7-8 CASSLSGGNTEAFF
. TRBJ2-7 TRBV10-1 CASSESGHYYEQYF
. TRBJ1-2 TRBV7-9 CASILPPGQGANGYGYTF
. TRBJ1-4 TRBV18 CASSPRVGTNEKLFF
. TRBJ1-1 TRBV10-2 CASSARGQMNTEAFF
once TRBJ1-1 TRBV7-2 CASSDRGGTEAFF
. TRBJ2-1 TRBV5-1 CASSLAPQAGVMGGQFF
. TRBJ2-7 TRBV7-8 CASSQTRAGEQYF
. TRBJ2-3 TRBV19 CASSMDGQGYTDTQYF
. TRBJ2-7 TRBV9 CASSVATLAGAYEQYF
. TRBJ2-7 TRBV9 CASSPGTGHYEQYF
. TRBJ1-1 TRBV10-3 CAISESRNTEAFF
once TRBJ2-5 TRBV10-3 CATNSGETQYF
. TRBJ1-5 TRBV18 CASSQGISNQPQHF
. TRBJ2-2 TRBV11-2 CASSLGTRSNTGELFF
. TRBJ2-3 TRBV7-8 CASSLVGQGADTQYF
. TRBJ2-3 TRBV18 CASSPLTRLDREKHIDTQYF